These 24 T cell receptor beta chains share one sample of origin, sequenced in a study of blood T cell repertoires in COVID-19. Clones were read by immunoSEQ multiplex PCR, and TCRdb kept only the in-frame ones, dropping some. The repertoire holds about 120,000 clones, more than 75% seen once, with around 3.3% in the top ten. The sample taken for sequencing was peripheral blood. Every receptor here comes from a man aged 35 to 55 with acute or convalescent COVID-19.

V is TRBV2 and J is TRBJ1-2; tentatively, D is TRBD1 (6 bases). This CDR3 is 15 amino acids long. Trimming stripped 6 bases from V and 7 bases from J, with 21 bases between. The V gene's germline CDR1 is SNHLY and CDR2 FYNNEI. CDR3 DNA sequence: TGTGCCAGCAGAAGCCGACAGGTCCCCGACCGTGGCTACACCTTC. Its protein is CASRSRQVPDRGYTF.

This clone was detected once. This chain joins TRBV5-1 and TRBJ2-1; 9 bases fit TRBD2. Trimming cost V 0 bases and J 2 bases; bases outside gene matches: 6. Germline V gene sequence: CDR1 SGHRS, CDR2 YFSETQ. The CDR3 spans 17 residues. As DNA, the CDR3 is TGCGCCAGCAGCTTGGTGATAGCGGGGGATACCTACAATGAGCAGTTCTTC. Amino acid sequence: CASSLVIAGDTYNEQFF.

V is TRBV5-4 and J is TRBJ2-1, with 10 bases lining up with TRBD2. Germline-derived CDR1 and CDR2 are SGHNT and YYREEE (reference sequence). The V gene end was trimmed by 2 bases and the J gene end by 2 bases; junction bases not matched to a gene: 4. The CDR3 has 16 amino acids. Here the CDR3 DNA reads TGTGCCAGCAGCTTAGTAGCGGGGGGACCCTACAATGAGCAGTTCTTC. Amino acids: CASSLVAGGPYNEQFF.

The rearrangement joins TRBV19 to TRBJ2-3; 9 nucleotides line up with TRBD1. This CDR3 comprises 13 residues. J lost 3 bases, V lost 5 bases, and 0 bases had no gene match. From germline, CDR1 is LNHDA and CDR2 SQIVND (reference sequence). CDR3 DNA sequence: TGTGCCAGTAGTGGACAGGGGACAGATACGCAGTATTTT. It yields the protein CASSGQGTDTQYF.

The chain joins TRBV11-2 to TRBJ1-3, with unresolved D. With 2 bases removed from V and 1 base from J, the gap between germline ends came to 9 bases. The germline V gene has CDR1 SGHAT and CDR2 FQNNGV. The CDR3 contains 15 residues. In nucleotides, the CDR3 is TGTGCCAGCAGCTTACGTGGCCAGTCTGGAAACACCATATATTTT. Residues: CASSLRGQSGNTIYF.

V gene TRBV11-1 combines with J gene TRBJ1-4; a weak D match, TRBD1 (6 bases). The CDR3 length is 16 residues. The V end was cut by 5 bases, the J end by 0 bases, with 13 bases between. Germline CDR1 is SGHAT and CDR2 is FQDESV (reference sequence). The DNA of the CDR3 is TGTGCCAGCAGCGTGACGGCAGGGGCAACTAATGAAAAACTGTTTTTT. It is translated as CASSVTAGATNEKLFF.

J is TRBJ1-4 and V is TRBV5-1, with unresolved D. Germline V lookup: CDR1 SGHRS, CDR2 YFSETQ. Trimming stripped 0 bases from V and 4 bases from J, with 7 bases between. The CDR3 totals 14 residues. CDR3 bases: TGCGCCAGCAGCTTGGACATCCGTAATGAAAAACTGTTTTTT. Residues: CASSLDIRNEKLFF.

The CDR3 nucleotides are TGTGCCAGCAGCGCATTAGAACCCAACACCGGGGAGCTGTTTTTT. Translation: CASSALEPNTGELFF. This chain connects TRBV9 to TRBJ2-2; D gene unclear. The germline V gene encodes CDR1 SGDLS and CDR2 YYNGEE. CDR3 size: 15 residues. V shed 3 bases and J shed 2 bases, with 11 bases lying between them. Combining the CDR3 with reference TRBV9 and TRBJ2-2 gives the whole variable domain DSGVTQTPKHLITATGQRVTLRCSPRSGDLSVYWYQQSLDQGLQFLIQYYNGEERAKGNILERFSAQQFPDLHSELNLSSLELGDSALYFCASSALEPNTGELFFGEGSRLTVL.

The sample holds a few counts of this clone. The chain links TRBV4-1 to TRBJ1-4, with a tentative D call TRBD1 (5 bases). This CDR3 spans 12 amino acids. CDR1 is MGHRA and CDR2 is YSYEKL in the germline V gene. V was shortened by 4 bases and J by 10 bases, with 10 bases between the two germline ends. CDR3 protein: CASSLEGRKLFF. The CDR3 nucleotides read TGCGCCAGCAGCCTGGAGGGGAGAAAACTGTTTTTT.

V and J are TRBV6-5 and TRBJ1-2; TRBD1 might be the D (5 bases). The germline V gene has CDR1 MNHEY and CDR2 SVGAGI. The CDR3 has 16 amino acids. V dropped 4 bases and J dropped 2 bases, with 17 bases sitting between them. This CDR3 reads CASSSTSRVPNYGYTF. For the CDR3, the DNA is TGTGCCAGCAGTTCCACCAGCAGGGTACCGAACTATGGCTACACCTTC.

This clone was seen once. The rearrangement links TRBV7-9 to TRBJ1-2; D call uncertain. Germline CDR1 and CDR2: SEHNR and FQNEAQ (reference sequence). CDR3 length equals 12 residues. V was trimmed by 0 bases and J by 7 bases, leaving 6 bases between them. CDR3 in DNA: TGTGCCAGCAGCTTAGCCACAGCTGGCTACACCTTC. Translation gives CASSLATAGYTF.

This clone was detected a few times. The junction differs from germline at one of its ends, possibly a read error. The chain has TRBV5-1 and TRBJ1-2, with TRBD1 as a possible D gene (5 bases). This CDR3 has 13 amino acids. The germline V gene encodes CDR1 SGHRS and CDR2 YFSETQ. The chain's CDR3 is CASDGRGSYCYTF. The CDR3 DNA sequence: TGCGCCAGCGACGGAAGGGGCAGCTATTGCTACACCTTC. Full variable domain (outside the CDR3, taken from reference TRBV5-1 and TRBJ1-2): KAGVTQTPRYLIKTRGQQVTLSCSPISGHRSVSWYQQTPGQGLQFLFEYFSETQRNKGNFPGRFSGRQFSNSRSEMNVSTLELGDSALYLCASDGRGSYCYTFGSGTRLTVV.

This sequence joins TRBV11-3 and TRBJ2-1; TRBD2 aligns across 7 bases. Germline V CDR1 and CDR2: SGHNT, YENEEA. The CDR3 extends over 16 amino acids. Unmatched junction bases numbered 6, after V lost 1 base and J lost 3 bases. In nucleotides, the CDR3 is TGTGCCAGCAGCTTAGGGGGGGGTTTTTTCTACAATGAGCAGTTCTTC. Translated, it gives CASSLGGGFFYNEQFF.

This clone appeared a few times. The rearrangement joins TRBV3-1 (or the pseudogene TRBV3-2) to TRBJ2-7, with 7 bases aligning to TRBD1. This CDR3 spans 13 amino acids. CDR1 is LGHDT, CDR2 YNNKEL, per germline (reference sequence). V gave up 8 bases and J gave up 7 bases; unmatched junction bases: 11. Written as DNA, the CDR3 is TGTGCCAGCGGCCGACAGGGATCGGGTGAGCAGTACTTC. It specifies CASGRQGSGEQYF.

The rearrangement links TRBV30 to TRBJ1-2; D remains ambiguous. The CDR3 loop spans 14 amino acids. Germline V gives CDR1 GTSNPN, CDR2 SVGIG (reference sequence). V was cut by 0 bases and J by 1 base, with 9 bases left in between. The CDR3 loop is CAWSVGGGNYGYTF. CDR3 in DNA: TGTGCCTGGAGTGTAGGTGGAGGTAACTATGGCTACACCTTC.

This clone came up once. The rearrangement joins TRBV6-5 to TRBJ1-6; the D is unclear. Per germline, CDR1 MNHEY and CDR2 SVGAGI. CDR3 length: 15 amino acids. V shed 7 bases and J shed 0 bases, with 10 bases lying between them. The CDR3 coding sequence is TGTGCCAGCAAGAGGGCTATCTCCTATAATTCACCCCTCCACTTT. This codes for CASKRAISYNSPLHF.

The V and J genes are TRBV6-2 or TRBV6-3 and TRBJ2-3; 11 positions match TRBD1. Germline V gene sequence: CDR1 MNHEY, CDR2 SVGEGT. CDR3 length: 17 residues. Unmatched junction bases numbered 7, after V lost 5 bases and J lost 0 bases. The CDR3: CASSTRTGGRSTDTQYF. The CDR3 DNA is TGTGCCAGCAGTACCCGGACAGGGGGCAGGAGCACAGATACGCAGTATTTT.

V is TRBV5-1 and J is TRBJ2-2; D might be TRBD2 (5 bases). The CDR3 extends over 13 amino acids. Germline lookup yields CDR1 SGHRS and CDR2 YFSETQ. The V end was cut by 2 bases, the J end by 5 bases, with 7 bases between. The CDR3 coding sequence is TGCGCCAGCAGCTTTGGCGGGACCGGGGAGCTGTTTTTT. Its translation: CASSFGGTGELFF.

In DNA, the CDR3 is TGTGCCAGCAGTACCCGGGACAGTGATTACGAGCAGTACTTC. Protein product: CASSTRDSDYEQYF. The chain is built from TRBV6-6 and TRBJ2-7; 7 bases agree with TRBD1. V lost 5 bases to trimming and J lost 4 bases; unmatched junction nucleotides: 8. The CDR3 contains 14 residues. Germline CDR1 is MNHNY and CDR2 is SVGAGI (reference sequence).

This chain uses TRBV24-1 with TRBJ2-5; unclear D gene. Trimming cost V 4 bases and J 5 bases, with 10 bases left between them. The germline CDR1 and CDR2 sequences are KGHDR and SFDVKD. CDR3 length: 13 amino acids. CDR3 sequence: CATSDTVTETQYF. The CDR3 DNA sequence: TGTGCCACCAGTGACACCGTTACTGAGACCCAGTACTTC.

The rearrangement links TRBV19 to TRBJ1-5, with D possibly matching TRBD1 (6 bases). Germline CDR1 reads LNHDA; CDR2 reads SQIVND (reference sequence). Trimming stripped 7 bases from V and 0 bases from J, with 13 bases between. This CDR3 region has 15 residues. The CDR3 loop reads CASTIGQTSNQPQHF. In nucleotides, the CDR3 is TGTGCCAGTACCATCGGACAGACTAGCAATCAGCCCCAGCATTTT.

The chain joins TRBV4-1 to TRBJ2-7; tentative D call: TRBD2 (7 bases). Germline V gives CDR1 MGHRA, CDR2 YSYEKL. The germline V and J ends were trimmed by 3 bases and 5 bases, with 11 bases remaining between them. CDR3 length: 13 amino acids. CDR3: CASSHRGGDEQYF. The CDR3 region has the DNA TGCGCCAGCAGCCATCGAGGGGGGGACGAGCAGTACTTC.

The CDR3 nucleotides read TGCGCCAGCAGCCAAGGGGTTATAAGGGACAGCAAAAACATTCAGTACTTC. Amino acid sequence: CASSQGVIRDSKNIQYF. The chain couples TRBV4-1 to TRBJ2-4, with 7 bases that match TRBD1. CDR3 length: 17 residues. J lost 3 bases, V lost 1 base, and 9 bases had no gene match. CDR1 and CDR2 (germline): MGHRA, YSYEKL.

This clone has just one count. The J gene is TRBJ2-3, the V gene TRBV4-3, with 9 bases matching TRBD2. The CDR3 sequence is 16 residues long. With V trimmed by 1 base and J by 3 bases, 5 bases remained unmatched. Germline assignment: CDR1 LGHNA and CDR2 YSLEER. CDR3 in amino acids: CASSQGGGGVTDTQYF. The CDR3 nucleotides are TGCGCCAGCAGCCAAGGAGGCGGGGGGGTGACAGATACGCAGTATTTT.